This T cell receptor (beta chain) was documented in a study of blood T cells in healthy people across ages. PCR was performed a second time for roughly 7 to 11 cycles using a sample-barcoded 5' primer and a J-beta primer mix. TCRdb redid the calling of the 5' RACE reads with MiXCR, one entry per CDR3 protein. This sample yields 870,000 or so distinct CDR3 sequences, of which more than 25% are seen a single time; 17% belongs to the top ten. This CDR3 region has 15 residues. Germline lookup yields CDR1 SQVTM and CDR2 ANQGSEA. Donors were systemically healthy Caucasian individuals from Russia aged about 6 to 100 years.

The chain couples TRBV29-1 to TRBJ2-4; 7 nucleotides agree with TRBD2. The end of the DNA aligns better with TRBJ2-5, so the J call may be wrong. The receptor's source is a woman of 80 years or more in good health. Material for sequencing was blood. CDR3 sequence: CSVESVRGIQETQYF. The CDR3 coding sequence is TGCAGCGTTGAGAGTGTGCGGGGGATCCAAGAGACCCAGTACTTC.